This TCR beta chain stems from a study of cytomegalovirus exposure and HLA in healthy donors. Whole-study results and caveats: HLA alleles showed associations with 15,000 to 20,000 TCR beta sequences in a later analysis, at a 0.05 false discovery rate.

Per the germline V gene, CDR1 is WSHSY and CDR2 is SAAADI. Between the trimmed V and J ends, which lost 6 bases and 3 bases, there was a span of 15 bases. This CDR3 region has 14 residues. Concerning this clone itself: Its matching antigen is unknown.

A multiplex PCR was run with 60 Vbeta primers and 13 Jbeta primers. This table comes from immunoSEQ multiplex PCR, and its TCRdb copy is limited to in-frame clones, with some not included. The sample lists approximately 200,000 clones, roughly 80% seen once, with about 3.1% in the top ten. The chain uses TRBV10-2 and TRBJ2-7, with D possibly matching TRBD1 (6 bases). The sample consisted of PBMCs. The source of this sequence is a woman aged 25 to 39 in good health and CMV-seropositive. This CDR3 reads CASSKPGQLYEQYF. The CDR3 DNA is TGCGCCAGCAGCAAGCCAGGACAGCTCTACGAGCAGTACTTC.